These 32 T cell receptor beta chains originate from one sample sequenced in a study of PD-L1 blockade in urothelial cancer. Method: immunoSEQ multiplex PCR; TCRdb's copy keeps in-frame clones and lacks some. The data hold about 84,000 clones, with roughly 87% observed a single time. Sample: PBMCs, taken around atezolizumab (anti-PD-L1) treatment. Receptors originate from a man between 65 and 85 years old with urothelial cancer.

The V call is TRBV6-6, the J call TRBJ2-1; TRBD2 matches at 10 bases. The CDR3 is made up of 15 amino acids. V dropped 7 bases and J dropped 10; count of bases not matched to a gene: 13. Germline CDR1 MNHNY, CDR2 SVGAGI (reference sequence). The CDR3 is CASMYSGRAIGEQFF. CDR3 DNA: TGTGCCAGCATGTACAGCGGGAGGGCGATAGGGGAGCAGTTCTTC.

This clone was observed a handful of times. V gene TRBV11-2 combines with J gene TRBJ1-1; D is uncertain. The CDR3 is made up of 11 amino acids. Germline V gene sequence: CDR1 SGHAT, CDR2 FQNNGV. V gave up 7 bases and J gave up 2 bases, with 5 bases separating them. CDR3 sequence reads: CASTLNTEAFF. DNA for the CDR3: TGTGCCAGCACCCTTAACACTGAAGCTTTCTTT.

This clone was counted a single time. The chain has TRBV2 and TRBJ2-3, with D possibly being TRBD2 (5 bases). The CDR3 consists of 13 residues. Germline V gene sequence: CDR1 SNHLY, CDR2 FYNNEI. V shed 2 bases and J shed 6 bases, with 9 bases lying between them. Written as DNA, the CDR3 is TGTGCCAGCAGTGAACTAGCAACGGATACGCAGTATTTT. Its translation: CASSELATDTQYF.

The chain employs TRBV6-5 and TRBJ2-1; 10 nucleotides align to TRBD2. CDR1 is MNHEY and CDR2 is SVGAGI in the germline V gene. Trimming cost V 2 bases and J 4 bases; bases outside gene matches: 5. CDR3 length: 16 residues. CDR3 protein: CASSYPTSGAYNEQFF. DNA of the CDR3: TGTGCCAGCAGTTACCCAACTAGCGGGGCTTACAATGAGCAGTTCTTC.

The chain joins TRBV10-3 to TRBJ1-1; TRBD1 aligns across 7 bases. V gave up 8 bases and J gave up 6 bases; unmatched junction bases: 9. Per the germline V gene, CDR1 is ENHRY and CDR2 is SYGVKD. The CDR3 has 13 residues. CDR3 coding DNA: TGTGCCATCGGCAGACAGGGTGACGCTGAAGCTTTCTTT. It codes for CAIGRQGDAEAFF.

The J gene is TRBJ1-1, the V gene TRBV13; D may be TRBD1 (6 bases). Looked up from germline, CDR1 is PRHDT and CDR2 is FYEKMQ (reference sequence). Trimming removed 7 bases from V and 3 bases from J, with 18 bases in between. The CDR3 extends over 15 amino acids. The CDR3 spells CASTQRGGADTEAFF. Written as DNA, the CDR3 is TGTGCCAGCACCCAAAGGGGGGGCGCGGACACTGAAGCTTTCTTT.

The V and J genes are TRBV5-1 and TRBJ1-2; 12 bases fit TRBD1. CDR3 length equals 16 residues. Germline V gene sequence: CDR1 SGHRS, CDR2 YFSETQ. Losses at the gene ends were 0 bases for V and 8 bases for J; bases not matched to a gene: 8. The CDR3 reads CASSLVPGQGAEGYTF. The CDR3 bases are TGCGCCAGCAGCTTGGTGCCGGGACAGGGGGCTGAGGGCTACACCTTC.

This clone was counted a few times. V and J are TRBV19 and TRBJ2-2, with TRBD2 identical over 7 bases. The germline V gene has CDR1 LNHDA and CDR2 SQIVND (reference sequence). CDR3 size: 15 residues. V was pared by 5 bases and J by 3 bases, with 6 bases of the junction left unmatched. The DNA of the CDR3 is TGTGCCAGTAGTGCGGGACTACCTTACACCGGGGAGCTGTTTTTT. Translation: CASSAGLPYTGELFF.

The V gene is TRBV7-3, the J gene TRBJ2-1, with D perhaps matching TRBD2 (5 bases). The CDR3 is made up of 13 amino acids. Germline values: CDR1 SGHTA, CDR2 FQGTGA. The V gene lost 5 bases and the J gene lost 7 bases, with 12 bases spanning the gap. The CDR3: CASSPERENEQFF. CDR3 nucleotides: TGTGCCAGCAGCCCTGAGAGGGAAAATGAGCAGTTCTTC.

The CDR3 DNA reads as TGTGCCAGCAGCTTTTCCCTCAGGAGGGATACGCAGTATTTT. Translated, it gives CASSFSLRRDTQYF. The chain uses TRBV7-2 and TRBJ2-3; D is possibly TRBD2 (5 bases). Trimming removed 3 bases from V and 6 bases from J, with 13 bases in between. The CDR3 spans 14 residues. The germline CDR1 and CDR2 sequences are SGHTA and FQGNSA.

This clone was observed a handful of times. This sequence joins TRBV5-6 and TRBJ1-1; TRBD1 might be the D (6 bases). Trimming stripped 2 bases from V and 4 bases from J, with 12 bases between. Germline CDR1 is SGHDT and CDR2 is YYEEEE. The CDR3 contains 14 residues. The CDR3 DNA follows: TGTGCCAGCAGCTTACAGGGAAGAAGCACTGAAGCTTTCTTT. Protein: CASSLQGRSTEAFF.

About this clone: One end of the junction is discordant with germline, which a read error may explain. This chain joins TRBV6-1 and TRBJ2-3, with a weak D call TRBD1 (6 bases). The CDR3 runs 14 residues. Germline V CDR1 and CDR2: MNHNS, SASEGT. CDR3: CDERRDTFTGTQYF. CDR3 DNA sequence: TGTGACGAGCGTCGGGACACCTTCACAGGTACGCAGTATTTT.

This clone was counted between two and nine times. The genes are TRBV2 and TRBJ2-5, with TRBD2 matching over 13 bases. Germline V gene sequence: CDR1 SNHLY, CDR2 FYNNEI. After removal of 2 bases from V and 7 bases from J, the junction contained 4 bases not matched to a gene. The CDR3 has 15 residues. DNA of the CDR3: TGTGCCAGCAGTGAACAACTAGCGGGAGGGGGGACCCAGTACTTC. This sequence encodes CASSEQLAGGGTQYF.

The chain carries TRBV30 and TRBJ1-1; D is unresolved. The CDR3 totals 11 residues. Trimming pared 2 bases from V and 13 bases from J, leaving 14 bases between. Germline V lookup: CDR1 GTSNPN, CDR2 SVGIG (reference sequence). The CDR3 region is CAWSLQISGFF. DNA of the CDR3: TGTGCCTGGAGTCTTCAGATAAGCGGTTTCTTT.

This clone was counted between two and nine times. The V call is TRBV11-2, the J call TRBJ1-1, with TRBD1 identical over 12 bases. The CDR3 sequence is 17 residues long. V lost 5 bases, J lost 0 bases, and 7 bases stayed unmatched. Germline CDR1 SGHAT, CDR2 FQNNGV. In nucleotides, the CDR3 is TGTGCCAGCAGCGCGACCGGGACAGGGGGCATGAACACTGAAGCTTTCTTT. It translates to CASSATGTGGMNTEAFF.

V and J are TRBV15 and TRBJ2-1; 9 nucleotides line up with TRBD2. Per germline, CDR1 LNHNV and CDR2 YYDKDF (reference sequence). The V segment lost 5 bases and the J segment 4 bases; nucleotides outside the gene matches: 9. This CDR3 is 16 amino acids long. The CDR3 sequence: CATSRLAEKMYNEQFF. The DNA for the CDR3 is TGTGCCACCAGCCGACTAGCGGAGAAAATGTACAATGAGCAGTTCTTC. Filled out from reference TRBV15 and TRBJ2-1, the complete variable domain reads DAMVIQNPRYQVTQFGKPVTLSCSQTLNHNVMYWYQQKSSQAPKLLFHYYDKDFNNEADTPDNFQSRRPNTSFCFLDIRSPGLGDTAMYLCATSRLAEKMYNEQFFGPGTRLTVL.

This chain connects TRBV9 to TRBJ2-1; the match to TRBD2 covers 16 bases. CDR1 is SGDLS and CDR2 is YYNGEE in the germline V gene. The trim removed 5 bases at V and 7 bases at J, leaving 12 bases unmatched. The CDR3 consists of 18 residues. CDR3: CASRGLAGGPRLRNEQFF. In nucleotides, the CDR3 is TGTGCCAGCAGGGGACTAGCGGGAGGGCCCCGTCTGAGGAATGAGCAGTTCTTC.

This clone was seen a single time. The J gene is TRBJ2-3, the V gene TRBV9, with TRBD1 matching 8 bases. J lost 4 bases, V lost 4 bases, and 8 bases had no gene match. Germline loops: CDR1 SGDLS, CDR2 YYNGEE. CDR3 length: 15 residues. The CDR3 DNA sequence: TGTGCCAGCAGCCGCCGGGACAGGAGTGCAGATACGCAGTATTTT. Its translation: CASSRRDRSADTQYF.

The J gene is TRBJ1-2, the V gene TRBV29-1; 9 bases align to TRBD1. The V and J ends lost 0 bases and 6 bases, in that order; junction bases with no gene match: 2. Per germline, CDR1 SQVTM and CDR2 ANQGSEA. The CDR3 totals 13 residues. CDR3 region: CSVEETGGDGYTF. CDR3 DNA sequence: TGCAGCGTTGAAGAAACAGGGGGCGATGGCTACACCTTC.

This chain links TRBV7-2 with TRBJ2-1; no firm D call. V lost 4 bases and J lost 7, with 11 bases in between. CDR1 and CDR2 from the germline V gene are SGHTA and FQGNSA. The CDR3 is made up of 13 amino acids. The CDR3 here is CASSYVLVNEQFF. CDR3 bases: TGTGCCAGCAGCTATGTACTCGTAAATGAGCAGTTCTTC.

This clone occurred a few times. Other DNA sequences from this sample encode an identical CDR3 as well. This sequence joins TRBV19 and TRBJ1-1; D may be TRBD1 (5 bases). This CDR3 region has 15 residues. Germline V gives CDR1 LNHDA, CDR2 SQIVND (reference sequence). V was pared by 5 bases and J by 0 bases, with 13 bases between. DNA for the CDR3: TGTGCCAGTAGTCCCGCGGGACGCATGAACACTGAAGCTTTCTTT. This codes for CASSPAGRMNTEAFF.

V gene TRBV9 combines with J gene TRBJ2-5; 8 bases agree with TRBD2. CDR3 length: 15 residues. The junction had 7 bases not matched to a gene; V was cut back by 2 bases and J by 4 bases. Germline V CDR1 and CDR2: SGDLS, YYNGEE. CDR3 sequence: CASSVLASGGETQYF. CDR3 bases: TGTGCCAGCAGCGTTCTGGCCAGCGGGGGAGAGACCCAGTACTTC.

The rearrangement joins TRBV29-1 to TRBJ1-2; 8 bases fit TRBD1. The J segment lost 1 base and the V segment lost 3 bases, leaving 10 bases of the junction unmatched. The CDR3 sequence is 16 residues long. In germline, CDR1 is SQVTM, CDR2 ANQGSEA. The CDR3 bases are TGCAGCGTTGAGTCGACAGGGGTGATAAGTAACTATGGCTACACCTTC. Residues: CSVESTGVISNYGYTF.

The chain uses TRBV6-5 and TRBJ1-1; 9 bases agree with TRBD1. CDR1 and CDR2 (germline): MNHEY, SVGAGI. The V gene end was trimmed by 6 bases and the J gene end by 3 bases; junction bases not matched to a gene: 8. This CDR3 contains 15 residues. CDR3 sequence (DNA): TGTGCCAGCAGCCGGAGCCGGGACAGGGACACTGAAGCTTTCTTT. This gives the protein CASSRSRDRDTEAFF.

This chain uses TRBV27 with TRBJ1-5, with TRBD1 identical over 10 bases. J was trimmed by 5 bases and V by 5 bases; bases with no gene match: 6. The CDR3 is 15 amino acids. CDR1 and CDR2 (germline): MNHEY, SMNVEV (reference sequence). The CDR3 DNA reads TGTGCCAGCAGTAAAGACAGGGGGCGCGATCAGCCCCAGCATTTT. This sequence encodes CASSKDRGRDQPQHF.

CDR3 nucleotides: TGTGCCAGCCGGGGGACTTCCCGGCCCCCCGTCAGAGAGACCCAGTACTTC. Amino acid sequence: CASRGTSRPPVRETQYF. V gene TRBV2 combines with J gene TRBJ2-5, with D perhaps matching TRBD2 (6 bases). The germline V and J ends were trimmed by 8 bases and 4 bases, with 26 bases remaining between them. The germline gives CDR1 SNHLY, CDR2 FYNNEI. CDR3 size: 17 residues.

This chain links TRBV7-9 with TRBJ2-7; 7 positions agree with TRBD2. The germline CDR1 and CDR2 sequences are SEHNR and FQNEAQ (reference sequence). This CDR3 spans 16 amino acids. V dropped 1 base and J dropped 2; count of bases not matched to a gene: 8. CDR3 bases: TGTGCCAGCAGCTTAGGGGGGGGACCGAAAACCTACGAGCAGTACTTC. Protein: CASSLGGGPKTYEQYF.

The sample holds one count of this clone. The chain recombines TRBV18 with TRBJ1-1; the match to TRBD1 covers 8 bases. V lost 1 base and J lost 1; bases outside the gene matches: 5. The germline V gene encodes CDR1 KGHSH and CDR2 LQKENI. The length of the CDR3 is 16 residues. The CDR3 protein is CASSPRSGQGNTEAFF. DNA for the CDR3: TGTGCCAGCTCACCACGATCAGGACAGGGGAACACTGAAGCTTTCTTT.

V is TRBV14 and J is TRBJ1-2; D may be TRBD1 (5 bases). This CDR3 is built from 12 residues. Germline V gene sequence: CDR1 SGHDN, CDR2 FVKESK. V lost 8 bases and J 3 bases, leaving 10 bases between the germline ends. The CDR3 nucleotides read TGTGCCAGCGGGGCTAGCGACTATGGCTACACCTTC. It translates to CASGASDYGYTF.

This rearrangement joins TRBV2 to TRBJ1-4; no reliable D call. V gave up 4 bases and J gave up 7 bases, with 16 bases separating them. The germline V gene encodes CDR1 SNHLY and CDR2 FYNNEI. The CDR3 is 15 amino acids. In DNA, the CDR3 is TGTGCCAGCAGTGCTTCCACCCATGGGCCTGAAAAACTGTTTTTT. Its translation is CASSASTHGPEKLFF.

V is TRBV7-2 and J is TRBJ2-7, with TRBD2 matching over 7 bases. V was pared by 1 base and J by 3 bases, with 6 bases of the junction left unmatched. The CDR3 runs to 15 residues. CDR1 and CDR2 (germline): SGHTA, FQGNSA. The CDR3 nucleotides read TGTGCCAGCAGCTTAGGCCCCAGCGGGGTCTACGAGCAGTACTTC. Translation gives CASSLGPSGVYEQYF.

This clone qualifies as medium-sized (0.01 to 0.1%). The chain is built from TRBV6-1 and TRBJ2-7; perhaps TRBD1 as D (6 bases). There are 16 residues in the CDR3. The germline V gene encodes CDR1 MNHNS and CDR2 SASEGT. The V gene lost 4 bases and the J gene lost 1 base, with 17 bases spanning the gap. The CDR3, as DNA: TGTGCCAGCAGTGTCCTGACACAGGGCCCATCCTACGAGCAGTACTTC. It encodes CASSVLTQGPSYEQYF.